Listed below are T cell receptor beta chains from one sample, sequenced in a study of OX40 agonist ivuxolimab in advanced cancers. Only in-frame clones appear in the TCRdb table, and some are missing; sequencing was by immunoSEQ multiplex PCR. The sample yields 36,000 or so clones, around four fifths seen once. Specimen: CD4+ or CD8+ T cells sorted from blood, collected in a trial of the OX40 agonist ivuxolimab. These TCRs come from an adult with an advanced solid tumor such as melanoma, head and neck, liver or kidney cancer. The CDR3 runs from the conserved cysteine through the conserved F or W. The D gene is left open where the match is weak. Clone size is shown for a subset of rows, as once, few, many or a class of expanded clone.

clone_size	v_call	d_call	j_call	cdr3_aa	cdr3_nt
.	TRBV5-6	.	TRBJ1-2	CASSLAKGHGYTF	TGTGCCAGCAGCTTGGCGAAGGGACATGGCTACACCTTC
few	TRBV2	.	TRBJ1-5	CASSSDSTGNQPQHF	TGTGCCAGCAGTTCCGACTCTACCGGAAATCAGCCCCAGCATTTT
.	TRBV5-4	.	TRBJ1-2	CASSPPARLGSYTF	TGTGCCAGCAGCCCCCCGGCAAGGTTGGGGAGCTACACCTTC
.	TRBV6-1	.	TRBJ2-3	CASRFTDTQYF	TGTGCCAGCAGATTCACAGATACGCAGTATTTT
.	TRBV30	.	TRBJ1-5	CAWSRGAAQPQHF	TGTGCCTGGAGTCGCGGGGCCGCTCAGCCCCAGCATTTT
.	TRBV29-1	.	TRBJ2-3	CSFRPGTDTQYF	TGCAGCTTCCGACCTGGCACAGATACGCAGTATTTT
.	TRBV6-1	TRBD1	TRBJ1-4	CASSVDRGQKLFF	TGTGCCAGCAGTGTGGACAGGGGGCAAAAACTGTTTTTT
.	TRBV25-1	.	TRBJ2-7	CASSGYSSYYEQYF	TGTGCCAGCAGTGGATACAGTTCATACTACGAGCAGTACTTC
.	TRBV15	.	TRBJ1-1	CATRGARSGTEAFF	TGTGCCACCAGGGGGGCTCGGTCGGGCACTGAAGCTTTCTTT
.	TRBV4-1	.	TRBJ2-6	CASSLGQTGANVLTF	TGCGCCAGCAGCCTGGGACAAACTGGGGCCAACGTCCTGACTTTC
.	TRBV29-1	TRBD1	TRBJ2-7	CSASGTGENEQYF	TGCAGCGCATCCGGGACAGGGGAGAACGAGCAGTACTTC